This paragraph covers one TCR beta chain sequence. The CDR3 contains 15 residues. V was clipped by 4 bases and J by 6 bases; unmatched bases: 12. CDR1 is SQVTM and CDR2 is ANQGSEA in the germline V gene. Authors' methods: Nucleated cell counts were estimated from reference gene primer amplification. This table comes from immunoSEQ multiplex PCR, and its TCRdb copy is limited to in-frame clones, with some not included. V, J and clone size derive from that table, while D and trimming were established from the DNA sequence. The profile shows tens of thousands of clones, 92% of them singletons. This specimen belongs to a study of blood T cell repertoires in COVID-19. The overall study: The United States, Italy and Spain supplied acute and convalescent COVID-19 samples. The analysed material was cDNA or gDNA that came from T cells, B-cell-depleted T cells, or PBMCs.

The TCR comes from a man aged 45-65 years with active COVID-19. The sample was peripheral blood. The V and J genes are TRBV29-1 and TRBJ1-2; 9 bases align to TRBD1. CDR3 protein: CSVAATGGETDGYTF. The CDR3, as DNA: TGCAGCGTTGCAGCCACAGGGGGCGAGACGGATGGCTACACCTTC.